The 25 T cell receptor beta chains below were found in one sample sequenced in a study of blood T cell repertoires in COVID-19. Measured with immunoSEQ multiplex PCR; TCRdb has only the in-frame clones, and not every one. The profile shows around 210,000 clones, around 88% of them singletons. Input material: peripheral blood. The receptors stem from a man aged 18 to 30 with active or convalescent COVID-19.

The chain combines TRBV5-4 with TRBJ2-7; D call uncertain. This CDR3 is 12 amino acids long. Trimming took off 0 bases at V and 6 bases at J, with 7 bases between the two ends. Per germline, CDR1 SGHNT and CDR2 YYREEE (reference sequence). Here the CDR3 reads CASSLASGEQYF. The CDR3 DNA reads TGTGCCAGCAGCTTGGCTAGTGGCGAGCAGTACTTC.

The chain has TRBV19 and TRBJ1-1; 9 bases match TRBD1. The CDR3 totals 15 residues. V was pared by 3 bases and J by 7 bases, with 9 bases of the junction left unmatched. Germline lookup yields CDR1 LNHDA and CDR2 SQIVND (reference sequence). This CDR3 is CASSISGTGPFEAFF. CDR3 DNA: TGTGCCAGTAGTATTTCCGGGACAGGGCCCTTTGAAGCTTTCTTT.

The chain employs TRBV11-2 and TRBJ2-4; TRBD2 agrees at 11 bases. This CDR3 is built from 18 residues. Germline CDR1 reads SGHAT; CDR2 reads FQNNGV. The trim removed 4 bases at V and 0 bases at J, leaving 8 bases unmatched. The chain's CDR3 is CASSYGTSGTLAKNIQYF. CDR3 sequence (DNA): TGTGCCAGCAGCTATGGGACTAGCGGTACACTAGCCAAAAACATTCAGTACTTC.

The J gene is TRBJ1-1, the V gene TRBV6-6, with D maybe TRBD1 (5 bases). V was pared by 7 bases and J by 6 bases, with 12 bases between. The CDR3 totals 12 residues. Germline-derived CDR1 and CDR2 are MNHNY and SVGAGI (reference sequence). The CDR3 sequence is CASIQGSPEAFF. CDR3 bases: TGTGCCAGCATCCAGGGTAGCCCTGAAGCTTTCTTT.

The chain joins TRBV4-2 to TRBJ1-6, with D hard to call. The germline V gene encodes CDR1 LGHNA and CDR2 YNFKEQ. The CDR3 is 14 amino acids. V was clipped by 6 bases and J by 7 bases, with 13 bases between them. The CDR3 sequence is CASSRPESNSPLHF. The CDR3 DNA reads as TGTGCCAGCAGTAGGCCGGAGTCCAATTCACCCCTCCACTTT.

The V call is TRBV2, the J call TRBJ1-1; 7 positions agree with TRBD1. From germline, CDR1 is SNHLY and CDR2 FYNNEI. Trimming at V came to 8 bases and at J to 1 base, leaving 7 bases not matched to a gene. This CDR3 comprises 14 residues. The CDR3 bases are TGTGCCAGCCGCCCGGGACAGCCGAACACTGAAGCTTTCTTT. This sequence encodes CASRPGQPNTEAFF.

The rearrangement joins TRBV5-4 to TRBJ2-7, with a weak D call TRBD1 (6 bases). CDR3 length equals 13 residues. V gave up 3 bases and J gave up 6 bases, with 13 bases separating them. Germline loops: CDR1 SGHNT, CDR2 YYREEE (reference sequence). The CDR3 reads CASSSGTPLEQYF. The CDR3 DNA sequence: TGTGCCAGCAGCTCCGGGACACCCCTCGAGCAGTACTTC.

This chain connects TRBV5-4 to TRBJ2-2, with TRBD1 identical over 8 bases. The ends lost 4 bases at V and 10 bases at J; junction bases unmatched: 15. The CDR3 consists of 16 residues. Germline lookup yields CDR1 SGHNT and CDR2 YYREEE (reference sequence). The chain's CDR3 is CASSPSGTGPREELFF. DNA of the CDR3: TGTGCCAGCAGCCCCTCAGGGACAGGACCTCGAGAGGAGCTGTTTTTT.

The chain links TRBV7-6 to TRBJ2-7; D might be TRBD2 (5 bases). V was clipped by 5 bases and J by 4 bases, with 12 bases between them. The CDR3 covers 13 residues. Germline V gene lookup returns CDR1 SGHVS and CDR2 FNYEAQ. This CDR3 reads CASSEGGKYEQYF. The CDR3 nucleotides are TGTGCCAGCAGCGAGGGTGGGAAGTACGAGCAGTACTTC. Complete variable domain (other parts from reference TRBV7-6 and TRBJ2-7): GAGVSQSPRYKVTKRGQDVALRCDPISGHVSLYWYRQALGQGPEFLTYFNYEAQQDKSGLPNDRFSAERPEGSISTLTIQRTEQRDSAMYRCASSEGGKYEQYFGPGTRLTVT.

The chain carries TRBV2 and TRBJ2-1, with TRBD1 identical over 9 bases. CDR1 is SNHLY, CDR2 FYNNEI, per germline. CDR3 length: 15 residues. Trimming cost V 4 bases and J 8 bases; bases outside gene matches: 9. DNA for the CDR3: TGTGCCAGCAGTGCGTCCGGGACAGGGTTCGATGAGCAGTTCTTC. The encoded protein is CASSASGTGFDEQFF.

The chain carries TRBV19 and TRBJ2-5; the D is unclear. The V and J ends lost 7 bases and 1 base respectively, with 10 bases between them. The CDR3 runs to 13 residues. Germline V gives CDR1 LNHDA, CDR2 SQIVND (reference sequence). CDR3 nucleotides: TGTGCCAGTACGGTCCTAGGCCAAGAGACCCAGTACTTC. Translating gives CASTVLGQETQYF. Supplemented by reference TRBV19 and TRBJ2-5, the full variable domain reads DGGITQSPKYLFRKEGQNVTLSCEQNLNHDAMYWYRQDPGQGLRLIYYSQIVNDFQKGDIAEGYSVSREKKESFPLTVTSAQKNPTAFYLCASTVLGQETQYFGPGTRLLVL.

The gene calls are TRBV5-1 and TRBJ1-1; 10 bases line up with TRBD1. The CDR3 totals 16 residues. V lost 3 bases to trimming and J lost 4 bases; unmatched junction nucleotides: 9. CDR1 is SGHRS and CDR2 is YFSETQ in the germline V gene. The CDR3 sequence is CASSSSGTGVTTEAFF. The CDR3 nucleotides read TGCGCCAGCAGCTCATCCGGGACAGGGGTAACCACTGAAGCTTTCTTT.

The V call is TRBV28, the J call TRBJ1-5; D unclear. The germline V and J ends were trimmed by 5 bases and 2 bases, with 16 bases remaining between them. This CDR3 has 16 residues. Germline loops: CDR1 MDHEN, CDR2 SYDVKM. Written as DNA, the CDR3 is TGTGCCAGCAGTCTCTTTTCCGCGAGCCGCAATCAGCCCCAGCATTTT. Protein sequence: CASSLFSASRNQPQHF.

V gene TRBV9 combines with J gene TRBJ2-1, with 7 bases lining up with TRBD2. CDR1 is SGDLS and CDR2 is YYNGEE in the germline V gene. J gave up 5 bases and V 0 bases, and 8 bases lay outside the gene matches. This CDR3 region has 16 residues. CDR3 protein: CASSVVPAGRNNEQFF. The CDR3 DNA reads TGTGCCAGCAGCGTAGTGCCAGCGGGAAGGAACAATGAGCAGTTCTTC.

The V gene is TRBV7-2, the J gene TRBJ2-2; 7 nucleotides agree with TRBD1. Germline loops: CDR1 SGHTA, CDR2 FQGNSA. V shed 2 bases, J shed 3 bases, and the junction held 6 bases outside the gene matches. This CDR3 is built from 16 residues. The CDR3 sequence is CASSLTTGWYTGELFF. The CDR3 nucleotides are TGTGCCAGCAGCTTAACGACAGGGTGGTACACCGGGGAGCTGTTTTTT.

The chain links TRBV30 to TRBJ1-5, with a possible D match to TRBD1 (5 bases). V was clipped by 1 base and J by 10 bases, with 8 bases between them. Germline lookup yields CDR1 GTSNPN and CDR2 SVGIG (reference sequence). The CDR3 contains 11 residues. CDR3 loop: CAWSGGGPQHF. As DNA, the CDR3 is TGTGCCTGGAGTGGGGGGGGTCCCCAGCATTTT.

CDR3 coding DNA: TGTGCCAGCAGCGTACGAGGAGGGGGGGCGGATACGCAGTATTTT. Encoded protein: CASSVRGGGADTQYF. The chain is built from TRBV9 and TRBJ2-3; TRBD2 is a possible D gene (7 bases). The germline V gene has CDR1 SGDLS and CDR2 YYNGEE. The CDR3 sequence is 15 residues long. Trimming removed 1 base at V and 6 bases at J, with 15 bases between.

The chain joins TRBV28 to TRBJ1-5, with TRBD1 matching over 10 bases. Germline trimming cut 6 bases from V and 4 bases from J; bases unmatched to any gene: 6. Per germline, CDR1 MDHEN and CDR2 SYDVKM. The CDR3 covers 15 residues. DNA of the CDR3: TGTGCCAGCAGCCCGACAGGGGGCGCAAATCAGCCCCAGCATTTT. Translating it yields CASSPTGGANQPQHF.

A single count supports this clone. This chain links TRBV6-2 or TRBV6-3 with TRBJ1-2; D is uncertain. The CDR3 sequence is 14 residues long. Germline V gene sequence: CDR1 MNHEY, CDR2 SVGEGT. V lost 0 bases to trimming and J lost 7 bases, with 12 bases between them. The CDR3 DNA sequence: TGTGCCAGCAGTTACTCGGGAGGGAACGGTGGCTACACCTTC. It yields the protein CASSYSGGNGGYTF.

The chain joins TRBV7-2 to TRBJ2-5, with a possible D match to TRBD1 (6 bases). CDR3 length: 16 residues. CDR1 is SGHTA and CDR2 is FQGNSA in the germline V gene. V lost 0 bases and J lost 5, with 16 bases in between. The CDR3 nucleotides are TGTGCCAGCAGCTTAGCTCCACAGGGTTTAACGGAGACCCAGTACTTC. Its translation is CASSLAPQGLTETQYF.

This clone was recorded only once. The CDR3: CASSGTPMNTEAFF. For the CDR3, the DNA is TGTGCCAGCAGCGGGACACCCATGAACACTGAAGCTTTCTTT. The J gene is TRBJ1-1, the V gene TRBV9; a possible D gene is TRBD1 (5 bases). V shed 3 bases and J shed 0 bases, with 9 bases lying between them. Per germline, CDR1 SGDLS and CDR2 YYNGEE. The CDR3 totals 14 residues.

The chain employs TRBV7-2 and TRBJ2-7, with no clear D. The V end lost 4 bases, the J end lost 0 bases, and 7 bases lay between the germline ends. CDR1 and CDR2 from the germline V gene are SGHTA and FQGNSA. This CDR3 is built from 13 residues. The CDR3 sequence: CASSSRRSYEQYF. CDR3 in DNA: TGTGCCAGCAGCTCGCGGCGCTCCTACGAGCAGTACTTC.

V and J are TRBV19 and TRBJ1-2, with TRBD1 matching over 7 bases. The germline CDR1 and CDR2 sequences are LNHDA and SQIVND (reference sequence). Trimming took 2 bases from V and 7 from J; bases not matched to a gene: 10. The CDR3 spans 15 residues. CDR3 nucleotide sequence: TGTGCCAGTAGTATACCCGCGACAGGGTCGGGTGGCTACACCTTC. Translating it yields CASSIPATGSGGYTF.

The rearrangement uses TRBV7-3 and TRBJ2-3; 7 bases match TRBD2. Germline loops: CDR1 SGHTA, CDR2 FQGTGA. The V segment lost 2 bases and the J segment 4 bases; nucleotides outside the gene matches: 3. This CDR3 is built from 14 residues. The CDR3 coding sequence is TGTGCCAGCAGCTTAGGACTAGTAGCAGATACGCAGTATTTT. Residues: CASSLGLVADTQYF.

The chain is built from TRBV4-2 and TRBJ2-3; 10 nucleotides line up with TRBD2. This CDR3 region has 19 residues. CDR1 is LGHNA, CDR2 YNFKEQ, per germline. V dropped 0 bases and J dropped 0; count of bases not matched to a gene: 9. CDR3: CASSQEDLTSGMSTDTQYF. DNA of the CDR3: TGTGCCAGCAGCCAAGAGGACCTTACTAGCGGGATGAGCACAGATACGCAGTATTTT.